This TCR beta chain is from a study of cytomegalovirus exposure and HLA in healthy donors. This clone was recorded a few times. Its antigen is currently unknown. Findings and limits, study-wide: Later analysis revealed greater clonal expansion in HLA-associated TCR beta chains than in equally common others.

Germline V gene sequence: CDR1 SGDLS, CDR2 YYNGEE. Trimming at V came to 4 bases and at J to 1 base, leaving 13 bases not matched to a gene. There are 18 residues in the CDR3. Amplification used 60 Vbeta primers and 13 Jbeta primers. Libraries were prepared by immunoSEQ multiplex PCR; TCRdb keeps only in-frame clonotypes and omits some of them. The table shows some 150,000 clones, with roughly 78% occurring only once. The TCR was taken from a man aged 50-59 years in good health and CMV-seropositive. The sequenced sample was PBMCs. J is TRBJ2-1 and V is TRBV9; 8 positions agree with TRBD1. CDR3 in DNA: TGTGCCAGCAGCCCACGTCCCGGGACAGGCCGTTCCTACAATGAGCAGTTCTTC. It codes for CASSPRPGTGRSYNEQFF.